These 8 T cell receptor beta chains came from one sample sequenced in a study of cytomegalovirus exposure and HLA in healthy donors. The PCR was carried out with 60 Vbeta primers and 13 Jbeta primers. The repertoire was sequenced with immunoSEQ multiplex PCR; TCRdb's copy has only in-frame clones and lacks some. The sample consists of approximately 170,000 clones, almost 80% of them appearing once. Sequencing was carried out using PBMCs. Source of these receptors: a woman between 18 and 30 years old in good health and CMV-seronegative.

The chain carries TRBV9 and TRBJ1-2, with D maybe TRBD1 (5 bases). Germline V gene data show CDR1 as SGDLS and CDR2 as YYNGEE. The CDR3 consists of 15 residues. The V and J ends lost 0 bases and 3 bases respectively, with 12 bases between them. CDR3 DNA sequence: TGTGCCAGCAGCGTAGTGGGCAGGGAGGACTATGGCTACACCTTC. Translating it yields CASSVVGREDYGYTF.

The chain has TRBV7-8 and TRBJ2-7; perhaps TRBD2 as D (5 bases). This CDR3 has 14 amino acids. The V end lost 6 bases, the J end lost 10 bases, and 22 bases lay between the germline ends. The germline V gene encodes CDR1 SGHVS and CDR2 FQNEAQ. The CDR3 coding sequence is TGTGCCAGCAGTTTCCGAATAGCGCCCAACCCACAGTACTTC. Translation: CASSFRIAPNPQYF.

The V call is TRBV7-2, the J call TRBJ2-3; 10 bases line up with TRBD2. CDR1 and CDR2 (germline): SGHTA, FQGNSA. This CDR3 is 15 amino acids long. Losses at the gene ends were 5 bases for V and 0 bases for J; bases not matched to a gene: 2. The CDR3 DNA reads TGTGCCAGCAGCCGGACTAGCGGTAGCACAGATACGCAGTATTTT. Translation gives CASSRTSGSTDTQYF.

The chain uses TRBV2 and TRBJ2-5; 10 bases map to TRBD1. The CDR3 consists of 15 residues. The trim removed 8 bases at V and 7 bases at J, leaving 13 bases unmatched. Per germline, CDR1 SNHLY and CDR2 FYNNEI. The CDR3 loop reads CASVWGGTGDRTQYF. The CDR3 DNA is TGTGCCAGCGTTTGGGGGGGGACAGGGGACCGGACCCAGTACTTC.

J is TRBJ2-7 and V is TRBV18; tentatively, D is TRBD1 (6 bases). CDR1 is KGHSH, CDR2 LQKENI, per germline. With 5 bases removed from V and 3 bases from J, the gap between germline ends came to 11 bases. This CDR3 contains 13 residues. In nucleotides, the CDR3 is TGTGCCAGCTCATCCCTGACAGGCTACGAGCAGTACTTC. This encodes CASSSLTGYEQYF.

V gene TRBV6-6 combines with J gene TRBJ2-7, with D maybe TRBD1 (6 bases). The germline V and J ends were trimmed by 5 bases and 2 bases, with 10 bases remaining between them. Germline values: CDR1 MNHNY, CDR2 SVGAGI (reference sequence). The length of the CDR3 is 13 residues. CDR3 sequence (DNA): TGTGCCAGCAGTACCGGACAGACCTACGAGCAGTACTTC. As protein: CASSTGQTYEQYF.

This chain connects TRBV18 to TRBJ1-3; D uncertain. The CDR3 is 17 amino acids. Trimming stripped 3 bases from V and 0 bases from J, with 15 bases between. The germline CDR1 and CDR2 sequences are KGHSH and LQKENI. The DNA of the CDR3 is TGTGCCAGCTCACCCTTGGCAGATACAAGCTCTGGAAACACCATATATTTT. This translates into CASSPLADTSSGNTIYF.

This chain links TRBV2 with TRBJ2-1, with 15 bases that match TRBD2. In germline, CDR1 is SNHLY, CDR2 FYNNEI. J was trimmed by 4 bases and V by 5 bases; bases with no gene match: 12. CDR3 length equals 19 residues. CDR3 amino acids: CASSQVRTSGRAAYNEQFF. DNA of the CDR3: TGTGCCAGCAGTCAAGTTAGGACTAGCGGGAGGGCCGCGTACAATGAGCAGTTCTTC. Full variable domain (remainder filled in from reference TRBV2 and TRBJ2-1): EPEVTQTPSHQVTQMGQEVILRCVPISNHLYFYWYRQILGQKVEFLVSFYNNEISEKSEIFDDQFSVERPDGSNFTLKIRSTKLEDSAMYFCASSQVRTSGRAAYNEQFFGPGTRLTVL.